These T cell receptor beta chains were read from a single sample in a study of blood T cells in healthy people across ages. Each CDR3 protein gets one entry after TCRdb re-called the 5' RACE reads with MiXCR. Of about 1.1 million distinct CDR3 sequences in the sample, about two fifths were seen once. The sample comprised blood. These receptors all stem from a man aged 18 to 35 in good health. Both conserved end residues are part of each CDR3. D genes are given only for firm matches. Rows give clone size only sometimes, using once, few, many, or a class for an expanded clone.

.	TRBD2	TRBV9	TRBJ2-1	CASSVAMGGSSYNEQFF	TGTGCCAGCAGCGTAGCTATGGGGGGGAGCTCCTACAATGAGCAGTTCTTC
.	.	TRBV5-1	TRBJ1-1	CASSEGAEEAFF	TGCGCCAGCAGCGAAGGGGCGGAGGAAGCTTTCTTT
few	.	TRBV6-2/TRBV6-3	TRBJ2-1	CASSYSVGRRYNEQFF	TGTGCCAGCAGTTACTCGGTCGGAAGGAGGTACAATGAGCAGTTCTTC
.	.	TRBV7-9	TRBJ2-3	CASSLPLLNTQYF	TGTGCCAGCAGCTTACCCCTCCTAAATACGCAGTATTTT
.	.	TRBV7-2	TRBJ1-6	CASSLPGQGNSPLHF	TGTGCCAGCAGCTTGCCGGGTCAGGGAAATTCACCCCTCCACTTT
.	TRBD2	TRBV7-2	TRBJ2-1	CASSQGLAGSNEQFF	TGTGCCAGCAGCCAAGGACTAGCGGGGAGCAATGAGCAGTTCTTC
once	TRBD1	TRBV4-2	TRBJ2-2	CASSQVPSGGPGELFF	TGTGCCAGCAGCCAAGTCCCATCAGGGGGCCCCGGGGAGCTGTTTTTT
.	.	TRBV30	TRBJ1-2	CAWTPSLLANYGYTF	TGTGCCTGGACCCCGTCCCTTCTAGCTAACTATGGCTACACCTTC
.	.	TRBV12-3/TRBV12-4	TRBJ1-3	CASSPRQFSGNTIYF	TGTGCCAGCAGTCCAAGACAGTTCTCTGGAAACACCATATATTTT
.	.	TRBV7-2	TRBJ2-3	CASSLAGGGADTQYF	TGTGCCAGCAGCTTAGCTGGAGGGGGGGCCGATACGCAGTATTTT